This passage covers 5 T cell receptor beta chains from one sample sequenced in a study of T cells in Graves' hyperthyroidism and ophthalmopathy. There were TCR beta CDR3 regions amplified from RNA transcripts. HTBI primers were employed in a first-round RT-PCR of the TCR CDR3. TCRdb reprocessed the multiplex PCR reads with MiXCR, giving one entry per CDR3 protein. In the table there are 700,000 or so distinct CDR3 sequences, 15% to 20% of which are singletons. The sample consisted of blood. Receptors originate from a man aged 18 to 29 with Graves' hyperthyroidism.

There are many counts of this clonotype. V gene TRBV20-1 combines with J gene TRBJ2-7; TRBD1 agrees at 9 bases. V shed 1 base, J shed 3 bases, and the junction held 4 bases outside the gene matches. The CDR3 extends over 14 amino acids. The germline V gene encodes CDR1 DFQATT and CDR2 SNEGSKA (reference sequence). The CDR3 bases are TGCAGTGCTAGAGGGGGACAGGGAATCTACGAGCAGTACTTC. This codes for CSARGGQGIYEQYF.

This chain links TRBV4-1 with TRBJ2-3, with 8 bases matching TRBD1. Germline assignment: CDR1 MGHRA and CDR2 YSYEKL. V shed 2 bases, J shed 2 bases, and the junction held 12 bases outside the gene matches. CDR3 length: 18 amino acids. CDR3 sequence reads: CASSQRFSRQGFTDTQYF. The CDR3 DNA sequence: TGCGCCAGCAGCCAAAGGTTTTCACGACAGGGGTTCACAGATACGCAGTATTTT.

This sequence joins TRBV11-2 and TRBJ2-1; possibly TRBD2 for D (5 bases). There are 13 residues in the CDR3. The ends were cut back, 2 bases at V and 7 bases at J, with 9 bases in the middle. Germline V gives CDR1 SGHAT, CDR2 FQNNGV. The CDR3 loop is CASSLTTRNEQFF. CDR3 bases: TGTGCCAGCAGCTTAACAACTAGAAATGAGCAGTTCTTC.

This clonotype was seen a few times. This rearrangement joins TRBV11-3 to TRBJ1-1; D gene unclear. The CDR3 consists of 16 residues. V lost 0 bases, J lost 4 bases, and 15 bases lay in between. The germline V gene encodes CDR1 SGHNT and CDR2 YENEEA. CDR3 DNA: TGTGCCAGCAGCTTAGATATGTGGCAAGGGATCACTGAAGCTTTCTTT. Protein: CASSLDMWQGITEAFF.

The CDR3, as DNA: TGTGCCAGCAGTTTATCGACCCCGGACCCCTCCTACGAGCAGTACTTC. Translation gives CASSLSTPDPSYEQYF. The chain carries TRBV27 and TRBJ2-7; D is ambiguous. This CDR3 is 16 amino acids long. Germline V CDR1 and CDR2: MNHEY, SMNVEV (reference sequence). V was pared by 0 bases and J by 0 bases, with 12 bases between.